This TCR beta chain was identified during a study of shared clonotypes between healthy human individuals. Study summary: For every donor, three CD4 naive, three CD4 memory, two CD8 naive and one CD8 memory plates were used.

Each subset's genomic DNA was shared equally among a number of immunoSEQ plates. Original methodology: In the immunoSEQ data, sequences were junction-only and lacked quality scores, so filtering differed. Profiled with immunoSEQ multiplex PCR; TCRdb holds only in-frame clones, not every one. That table is the source of V, J and clone size, and D and trimming were worked out from the DNA. Of over a million clones detected, 75% to 85% appear once; the ten largest clones hold 0.61%. Trimming removed 5 bases from V and 5 bases from J, with 11 bases in between. Germline lookup yields CDR1 SGHTA and CDR2 FQGTGA. This CDR3 has 13 residues. A word on this clone: Its antigen is unknown.

Study-level points and caveats: Rarefaction demonstrated incomplete sorted-subset sequencing despite large depth.

This clonotype originated in a man aged 18 to 30 in good health. Some clones in this sample may be carry-over from other donors' samples. What was sequenced was memory CD4+ T cells from PBMCs. The subset denotes: CD45RA-negative fraction. The chain employs TRBV7-3 and TRBJ2-3, with unresolved D. Written as DNA, the CDR3 is TGTGCCAGCAGCCTAGGGTCTGGAGATACGCAGTATTTT. This codes for CASSLGSGDTQYF.